This TCR beta chain was sequenced in a study of pediatric ulcerative colitis. Whole-study results and caveats: Substantially fewer templates came from a couple of patients' blood samples. All ulcerative colitis patients, but no controls, carried two rectal clonotypes.

Control subjects, colonoscoped for suspected IBD, had macroscopically and histologically normal endoscopy. Germline V gene sequence: CDR1 MNHEY, CDR2 SMNVEV (reference sequence). The CDR3 runs to 15 residues. Trimming removed 0 bases at V and 5 bases at J, with 13 bases between. Notes on this clone: Antigen specificity is unknown.

This was a survey-level run. TCRdb's table, derived via immunoSEQ multiplex PCR, lists solely in-frame clones and lacks some. This table has tens of thousands of clones, about nine tenths appearing once. This TCR came from a boy younger than 18 who was a control in a study of pediatric ulcerative colitis. J is TRBJ2-5 and V is TRBV27; no definite D call. Sequencing input: blood. Here the CDR3 DNA reads TGTGCCAGCAGTTTATCACAGCCCCTGCGGGAGACCCAGTACTTC. It encodes CASSLSQPLRETQYF.